This T cell receptor beta chain appears in the sequencing data of a study of identical twins. This clonotype was seen only a few times. The CDR3 runs 15 residues. V lost 6 bases to trimming and J lost 3 bases; unmatched junction nucleotides: 9. TCRdb ran MiXCR on the 5' RACE reads and lists one entry per CDR3 protein. The sample consists of 430,000 or so distinct CDR3 sequences, roughly a quarter of them appearing once. The same data also contributed to another study, on T cells expressing NK-cell markers.

V and J are TRBV12-3 or TRBV12-4 and TRBJ2-7, with 9 bases that match TRBD1. What was sequenced was CD4+ T cells sorted from blood. This receptor was taken from a woman between 18 and 29 years old in good health. CDR3 coding DNA: TGTGCCAGCAGCCCCGGGACAGGGTCTAACTACGAGCAGTACTTC. This codes for CASSPGTGSNYEQYF.